This TCR beta chain was captured by sequencing in a study of blood T cell repertoires in COVID-19. The CDR3 is 19 residues long. Assay used: immunoSEQ multiplex PCR; TCRdb lists only in-frame clones, some missing. The sample carries hundreds of thousands of clones, 88% recorded once. The sample consisted of peripheral blood. The rearrangement uses TRBV21-1 and TRBJ2-7; no check of the table's D call, TRBD2, against the DNA was made. TRBV21-1 is deemed a pseudogene. This TCR came from a woman aged 70 to 79 with COVID-19, enrolled during active disease. The CDR3 nucleotides read TGTGCCAGCAGCAGTTGGGGCCAGCCAGGGACTAGCGGGGACCACGAGCAGTACTTC. Translation gives CASSSWGQPGTSGDHEQYF.